This T cell receptor (beta chain) was sequenced in a study of blood T cell repertoires in COVID-19. Study in general: Spain, Italy and the United States supplied samples that represented acute and convalescent COVID-19. In each case, the material was cDNA or gDNA derived from T cells, B-cell-depleted T cells, or PBMCs.

Authors' processing steps: Cell counts per sample came from amplifying reference gene primers. Only in-frame clones appear in the TCRdb table, and some are missing; sequencing was by immunoSEQ multiplex PCR. The V and J calls and the clone size are those of that table, but D and trimming were determined from the DNA. The data contain around 45,000 clones, more than 75% of them singletons. Germline trimming cut 4 bases from V and 4 bases from J; bases unmatched to any gene: 9. Germline assignment: CDR1 SSHAT and CDR2 FNYEAQ (reference sequence). The CDR3 has 15 amino acids. This chain uses TRBV7-7 with TRBJ2-5; 7 bases are shared with TRBD1. What was sequenced was peripheral blood. The receptor was isolated from a man aged 60 to 69 with active or convalescent COVID-19. The DNA of the CDR3 is TGTGCCAGCAGCTCTTCAAGACAGGGCTCAGAGACCCAGTACTTC. This encodes CASSSSRQGSETQYF.